The 10 T cell receptor beta chains reported below all come from one sample, sequenced in a study of T cell changes during pregnancy in multiple sclerosis. Clones were sequenced by immunoSEQ multiplex PCR, and TCRdb holds only the in-frame ones, with some missing. The sample has tens of thousands of clones; roughly 90% are singletons. Specimen: CD8+ T cells from peripheral blood mononuclear cells, collected in the first trimester of pregnancy. The receptors were gathered from a female donor in good health, enrolled as a control in a pregnancy study.

The chain uses TRBV19 and TRBJ1-5, with 7 bases matching TRBD1. The V gene's germline CDR1 is LNHDA and CDR2 SQIVND (reference sequence). The junction had 5 bases not matched to a gene; V was cut back by 6 bases and J by 3 bases. The CDR3 is 14 residues long. As DNA, the CDR3 is TGTGCCAGTAGAGGGGACAGTACCAATCAGCCCCAGCATTTT. Amino acids: CASRGDSTNQPQHF.

The chain is built from TRBV7-3 and TRBJ2-2; the match to TRBD1 covers 7 bases. Germline V CDR1 and CDR2: SGHTA, FQGTGA. Trimming took 1 base from V and 5 from J; bases not matched to a gene: 4. The CDR3 sequence is 15 residues long. CDR3 protein: CASSLMRDRTGELFF. The CDR3 DNA reads TGTGCCAGCAGCTTAATGAGGGACAGAACCGGGGAGCTGTTTTTT.

This chain links TRBV9 with TRBJ1-1; TRBD1 matches 7 bases. V gave up 1 base and J gave up 5 bases; unmatched junction bases: 5. This CDR3 contains 14 residues. From germline, CDR1 is SGDLS and CDR2 YYNGEE. The chain's CDR3 is CASSVFKQGTEAFF. The CDR3 nucleotides are TGTGCCAGCAGCGTATTTAAACAGGGGACTGAAGCTTTCTTT.

The genes are TRBV29-1 and TRBJ2-1, with 10 nucleotides matching TRBD2. This CDR3 spans 14 amino acids. V lost 5 bases, J lost 7 bases, and 8 bases stayed unmatched. Germline V gene data show CDR1 as SQVTM and CDR2 as ANQGSEA. This CDR3 reads CSVLSGGASNEQFF. The CDR3 DNA follows: TGCAGCGTTCTGAGCGGGGGGGCGTCGAATGAGCAGTTCTTC.

The CDR3 loop reads CASTRTGGLYEQYF. Written as DNA, the CDR3 is TGTGCCAGCACCCGGACAGGGGGCCTCTACGAGCAGTACTTC. The chain uses TRBV7-9 and TRBJ2-7; 11 nucleotides align to TRBD1. Looked up from germline, CDR1 is SEHNR and CDR2 is FQNEAQ (reference sequence). The CDR3 loop spans 14 amino acids. Trimming removed 7 bases from V and 3 bases from J; junction bases left unmatched: 5.

This clone was seen more than once but under ten times. The chain joins TRBV19 to TRBJ1-1; tentatively, D is TRBD1 (5 bases). V was clipped by 3 bases and J by 3 bases, with 11 bases between them. The CDR3 is 14 residues long. Germline loops: CDR1 LNHDA, CDR2 SQIVND (reference sequence). The chain's CDR3 is CASSIGGLDTEAFF. The CDR3 bases are TGTGCCAGTAGTATTGGGGGGTTGGACACTGAAGCTTTCTTT.

The chain employs TRBV14 and TRBJ2-5; perhaps TRBD2 as D (6 bases). This CDR3 is built from 14 residues. The V and J ends lost 4 bases and 3 bases respectively, with 12 bases between them. Germline CDR1 and CDR2: SGHDN and FVKESK. The CDR3 sequence: CASSPFSGEETQYF. The DNA of the CDR3 is TGTGCCAGCAGCCCCTTTTCGGGAGAAGAGACCCAGTACTTC.

The chain uses TRBV4-1 and TRBJ1-2; D remains unclear. The CDR3 consists of 13 residues. CDR1 is MGHRA and CDR2 is YSYEKL in the germline V gene. V was trimmed by 0 bases and J by 5 bases, leaving 7 bases between them. CDR3 sequence: CASSQDVAYGYTF. The CDR3 region has the DNA TGCGCCAGCAGCCAAGATGTAGCTTATGGCTACACCTTC.

V gene TRBV4-3 combines with J gene TRBJ2-2, with unresolved D. Looked up from germline, CDR1 is LGHNA and CDR2 is YSLEER. This CDR3 is 15 amino acids long. V was trimmed by 2 bases and J by 2 bases, leaving 9 bases between them. The CDR3 DNA reads TGCGCCAGCAGCCAACGGTTGTTAAACACCGGGGAGCTGTTTTTT. Its protein is CASSQRLLNTGELFF.

The chain is built from TRBV2 and TRBJ1-2; no clear D gene. The germline V gene has CDR1 SNHLY and CDR2 FYNNEI. This CDR3 is 13 amino acids long. V lost 4 bases and J lost 6, with 12 bases in between. This chain's CDR3 is CASSGDSSNGYTF. In DNA, the CDR3 is TGTGCCAGCAGTGGAGACTCCTCGAATGGCTACACCTTC.